Below, 8 T cell receptor beta chains from the same sample are listed, as sequenced in a study of PD-1 blockade in classical Hodgkin lymphoma. Time point meaning: cycle 4 day 1 (C4D1), after less than 7 weeks of nivolumab. No patient escaped relapse after autologous stem cell transplantation, and brentuximab vedotin exposure varied. TCRdb's copy holds only in-frame clones and misses some; the assay was immunoSEQ multiplex PCR. This table has approximately 49,000 clones, 60% to 80% appearing once. Sequencing used peripheral blood mononuclear cells (PBMCs), obtained before the fourth cycle of nivolumab. All receptors come from a human donor with classical Hodgkin lymphoma.

This clone has just a few counts. The chain recombines TRBV7-9 with TRBJ2-1; 10 bases fit TRBD2. Losses at the gene ends were 1 base for V and 3 bases for J; bases not matched to a gene: 9. The CDR3 runs 18 residues. Germline-derived CDR1 and CDR2 are SEHNR and FQNEAQ (reference sequence). As DNA, the CDR3 is TGTGCCAGCAGCTTAGTAGGGGTAGCGGGGGGCCTCTACAATGAGCAGTTCTTC. As protein: CASSLVGVAGGLYNEQFF.

The chain employs TRBV19 and TRBJ2-5; 9 nucleotides agree with TRBD2. V gave up 4 bases and J gave up 5 bases; unmatched junction bases: 11. This CDR3 has 16 amino acids. Germline V gene sequence: CDR1 LNHDA, CDR2 SQIVND (reference sequence). The CDR3 is CASSNPRAGGRETQYF. The CDR3 nucleotides are TGTGCCAGTAGTAACCCTCGCGCGGGGGGGCGTGAGACCCAGTACTTC.

The chain joins TRBV11-2 to TRBJ2-1; 7 bases are a match to TRBD1. V lost 5 bases, J lost 7 bases, and 8 bases stayed unmatched. This CDR3 spans 14 amino acids. Germline V gene lookup returns CDR1 SGHAT and CDR2 FQNNGV. CDR3 sequence: CASSIWTGSNEQFF. The CDR3 DNA is TGTGCCAGCAGCATATGGACAGGCTCTAATGAGCAGTTCTTC.

The V call is TRBV7-9, the J call TRBJ2-3, with 7 bases that match TRBD2. Germline V gene data show CDR1 as SEHNR and CDR2 as FQNEAQ (reference sequence). The CDR3 runs 14 residues. Losses at the gene ends were 2 bases for V and 4 bases for J; bases not matched to a gene: 3. The CDR3 DNA is TGTGCCAGCAGCTTACGGGGGGATGCAGATACGCAGTATTTT. This translates into CASSLRGDADTQYF. Complete variable domain (other parts from reference TRBV7-9 and TRBJ2-3): DTGVSQNPRHKITKRGQNVTFRCDPISEHNRLYWYRQTLGQGPEFLTYFQNEAQLEKSRLLSDRFSAERPKGSFSTLEIQRTEQGDSAMYLCASSLRGDADTQYFGPGTRLTVL.

The rearrangement links TRBV28 to TRBJ1-1, with D possibly being TRBD1 (6 bases). The CDR3 sequence is 17 residues long. V was clipped by 7 bases and J by 0 bases, with 21 bases between them. Germline V gene sequence: CDR1 MDHEN, CDR2 SYDVKM. For the CDR3, the DNA is TGTGCCAGCACCTTCTCGTTAGGTACAGGGATGAACACTGAAGCTTTCTTT. It translates to CASTFSLGTGMNTEAFF.

The chain recombines TRBV15 with TRBJ1-5; no reliable D call. With 0 bases removed from V and 0 bases from J, the gap between germline ends came to 6 bases. Germline V gene sequence: CDR1 LNHNV, CDR2 YYDKDF (reference sequence). CDR3 length equals 15 residues. The CDR3: CATSRDLGSNQPQHF. The CDR3 DNA reads as TGTGCCACCAGCAGAGATCTGGGTAGCAATCAGCCCCAGCATTTT.

The gene calls are TRBV6-4 and TRBJ2-6, with D possibly being TRBD1 (6 bases). Germline CDR1 reads MRHNA; CDR2 reads SNTAGT. V was shortened by 6 bases and J by 0 bases, with 15 bases between the two germline ends. The CDR3 consists of 17 residues. The CDR3 loop is CASRGTLSSSGANVLTF. The CDR3 DNA reads TGTGCCAGCAGAGGGACACTATCTAGCTCTGGGGCCAACGTCCTGACTTTC.

This clone appeared a few times. The V and J genes are TRBV5-1 and TRBJ1-4; D perhaps matches TRBD1 (6 bases). Looked up from germline, CDR1 is SGHRS and CDR2 is YFSETQ. The CDR3 covers 15 residues. V gave up 4 bases and J gave up 6 bases, with 16 bases separating them. The CDR3 DNA is TGCGCCAGCAGCCCCCGGCCCGAGGGGGATGAAAAACTGTTTTTT. Amino acid sequence: CASSPRPEGDEKLFF. Combining the CDR3 with reference TRBV5-1 and TRBJ1-4 gives the whole variable domain KAGVTQTPRYLIKTRGQQVTLSCSPISGHRSVSWYQQTPGQGLQFLFEYFSETQRNKGNFPGRFSGRQFSNSRSEMNVSTLELGDSALYLCASSPRPEGDEKLFFGSGTQLSVL.